The rows below give T cell receptor beta chains drawn from one sample of a study of blood T cell repertoires in COVID-19. Clones were read by immunoSEQ multiplex PCR, and TCRdb kept only the in-frame ones, dropping some. The sample holds 100,000 to 150,000 clones; 86% are singletons and the top ten take about 5.4%. The specimen sequenced was peripheral blood. The receptors shown here come from a human donor in a cohort sampled during active COVID-19. CDR3s include the opening cysteine and the closing phenylalanine or tryptophan. Each record gives: J gene, D gene, clone size, V gene, CDR3 DNA, CDR3 protein. The D gene is left open where the match is weak. Clone size is shown for a subset of rows, as once, few, many or a class of expanded clone.

J gene: TRBJ2-1
D gene: -
clone size: -
V gene: TRBV21-1
CDR3 DNA: TGTGCCAGCAGCAAACCGGCCACTAGCGGGAGGACTAGCTCCTACAATGAGCAGTTCTTC
CDR3 protein: CASSKPATSGRTSSYNEQFF

J gene: TRBJ2-7
D gene: TRBD2
clone size: -
V gene: TRBV30
CDR3 DNA: TGTGCCTGGAGTGTACTTCGGCAGGGAGGGTACGAGCAGTACTTC
CDR3 protein: CAWSVLRQGGYEQYF

J gene: TRBJ1-2
D gene: -
clone size: once
V gene: TRBV28
CDR3 DNA: TGTGCCAGCACCCTCCAGAACAGTAACTATGGCTACACCTTC
CDR3 protein: CASTLQNSNYGYTF

J gene: TRBJ1-1
D gene: -
clone size: -
V gene: TRBV19
CDR3 DNA: TGTGCCAGTATCCAATCGGCGAGGTACACTGAAGCTTTCTTT
CDR3 protein: CASIQSARYTEAFF

J gene: TRBJ2-1
D gene: TRBD2
clone size: -
V gene: TRBV7-3
CDR3 DNA: TGTGCCAGCAGTCTCCCAGCGGGAGGGCGGCATGAGCAGTTCTTC
CDR3 protein: CASSLPAGGRHEQFF

J gene: TRBJ2-7
D gene: TRBD1
clone size: -
V gene: TRBV7-8
CDR3 DNA: TGTGCCAGCAGCCGCTTCGGACAGGGGGACGAGCAGTACTTC
CDR3 protein: CASSRFGQGDEQYF

J gene: TRBJ2-1
D gene: -
clone size: -
V gene: TRBV28
CDR3 DNA: TGTGCCAGCGCGCGGTCCTACAATGAGCAGTTCTTC
CDR3 protein: CASARSYNEQFF

J gene: TRBJ1-2
D gene: -
clone size: -
V gene: TRBV11-2
CDR3 DNA: TGTGCCAGCAGCCCGGTCCTGGCTGGACTTCCCTATGGCTACACCTTC
CDR3 protein: CASSPVLAGLPYGYTF

J gene: TRBJ1-3
D gene: -
clone size: -
V gene: TRBV3-1/TRBV3-2
CDR3 DNA: TGTGCCAGCAGCCAAGAGCGGGGGACCTCTGGAAACACCATATATTTT
CDR3 protein: CASSQERGTSGNTIYF

J gene: TRBJ2-7
D gene: TRBD1
clone size: -
V gene: TRBV6-1
CDR3 DNA: TGTGCCAGCAGTGAACCAGGCAGGGGGCACGACGAGCAGTACTTC
CDR3 protein: CASSEPGRGHDEQYF

J gene: TRBJ2-7
D gene: TRBD2
clone size: once
V gene: TRBV11-2
CDR3 DNA: TGTGCCAGCAGACCCGGACTAGCGAGATCCTACGAGCAGTACTTC
CDR3 protein: CASRPGLARSYEQYF

J gene: TRBJ2-2
D gene: -
clone size: few
V gene: TRBV5-1
CDR3 DNA: TGCGCCAGCAGCGCAACGACTAGGGCGAACACCGGGGAGCTGTTTTTT
CDR3 protein: CASSATTRANTGELFF

J gene: TRBJ2-7
D gene: TRBD2
clone size: -
V gene: TRBV7-2
CDR3 DNA: TGTGCCAGCAGCTTAGCGACGGGAGGGCCCCACGAGCAGTACTTC
CDR3 protein: CASSLATGGPHEQYF

J gene: TRBJ2-7
D gene: TRBD2
clone size: -
V gene: TRBV4-1
CDR3 DNA: TGCGCCAGCAGCCAAGATCTAGGTCGGGGGACTAGGAACGACTACGAGCAGTACTTC
CDR3 protein: CASSQDLGRGTRNDYEQYF

J gene: TRBJ2-1
D gene: -
clone size: -
V gene: TRBV15
CDR3 DNA: TGTGCCACCAGCAGCGTCCGGGACACCCGAAATGAGCAGTTCTTC
CDR3 protein: CATSSVRDTRNEQFF

J gene: TRBJ1-5
D gene: TRBD1
clone size: few
V gene: TRBV5-4
CDR3 DNA: TGTGCCAGCAGCTTACAGGGGAGGCATCAGCCCCAGCATTTT
CDR3 protein: CASSLQGRHQPQHF

J gene: TRBJ2-1
D gene: TRBD1
clone size: -
V gene: TRBV7-9
CDR3 DNA: TGTGCCAGCAGCTTCCCCCGGACAGGGGAAAATGAGCAGTTCTTC
CDR3 protein: CASSFPRTGENEQFF

J gene: TRBJ2-3
D gene: -
clone size: -
V gene: TRBV7-2
CDR3 DNA: TGTGCCAGCAGCTTAGTGGCAAGCACAGATACGCAGTATTTT
CDR3 protein: CASSLVASTDTQYF

J gene: TRBJ2-7
D gene: -
clone size: -
V gene: TRBV5-1
CDR3 DNA: TGCGCCAGCAGCCTCGATCAGCGCGAGCAGTACTTC
CDR3 protein: CASSLDQREQYF

J gene: TRBJ2-7
D gene: TRBD1
clone size: many
V gene: TRBV29-1
CDR3 DNA: TGCAGCGTCAGGGGGAGTACCTACGAGCAGTACTTC
CDR3 protein: CSVRGSTYEQYF

J gene: TRBJ2-7
D gene: -
clone size: -
V gene: TRBV6-6
CDR3 DNA: TGTGCCGGCTCCCCGAGGGATTCGCCCCCCTACGAGCAGTACTTC
CDR3 protein: CAGSPRDSPPYEQYF

J gene: TRBJ2-2
D gene: -
clone size: -
V gene: TRBV6-5
CDR3 DNA: TGTGCCAGCAAAAGACGGGAGTACACCGGGGAGCTGTTTTTT
CDR3 protein: CASKRREYTGELFF

J gene: TRBJ1-5
D gene: -
clone size: -
V gene: TRBV7-2
CDR3 DNA: TGTGCCAGCAGCTTAGCAGGAGGGGCCAATCAGCCCCAGCATTTT
CDR3 protein: CASSLAGGANQPQHF

J gene: TRBJ2-7
D gene: TRBD2
clone size: -
V gene: TRBV6-5
CDR3 DNA: TGTGCCAGCAGCCTAGGGACTAGCGGAAACGAGCAGTACTTC
CDR3 protein: CASSLGTSGNEQYF

J gene: TRBJ2-1
D gene: TRBD2
clone size: few
V gene: TRBV6-5
CDR3 DNA: TGTGCCAGCAGTTTGGCCTTAGCGGGACACTACAATGAGCAGTTCTTC
CDR3 protein: CASSLALAGHYNEQFF

J gene: TRBJ1-5
D gene: TRBD1
clone size: -
V gene: TRBV2
CDR3 DNA: TGTGCCAGCAGGGGAACAGGGGGCGGTCAGCCCCAGCATTTT
CDR3 protein: CASRGTGGGQPQHF

J gene: TRBJ2-2
D gene: TRBD2
clone size: -
V gene: TRBV5-1
CDR3 DNA: TGCGCCAGCAGCCCCGGGACTAGCGGGAGCCCCAACACCGGGGAGCTGTTTTTT
CDR3 protein: CASSPGTSGSPNTGELFF

J gene: TRBJ2-1
D gene: -
clone size: -
V gene: TRBV18
CDR3 DNA: TGTGCCAGCTCATTCTCCTTGGGGGGAGAAAACGAGCAGTTCTTC
CDR3 protein: CASSFSLGGENEQFF

J gene: TRBJ2-7
D gene: -
clone size: -
V gene: TRBV5-1
CDR3 DNA: TGCGCCAGCAGCGCCCGGGACATCTACTACGAGCAGTACTTC
CDR3 protein: CASSARDIYYEQYF

J gene: TRBJ1-3
D gene: -
clone size: -
V gene: TRBV2
CDR3 DNA: TGTGCCAGCAGTGATAACACCGGAAACACCATATATTTT
CDR3 protein: CASSDNTGNTIYF

J gene: TRBJ1-2
D gene: TRBD1
clone size: -
V gene: TRBV7-2
CDR3 DNA: TGTGCCAGCAGCCCGAAATCAGGGACAGTCCGGCATGGCTACACCTTC
CDR3 protein: CASSPKSGTVRHGYTF

J gene: TRBJ2-7
D gene: -
clone size: -
V gene: TRBV7-6
CDR3 DNA: TGTGCCAGCAGCTTAGCGGTGGGGCCAGCCTACGAGCAGTACTTC
CDR3 protein: CASSLAVGPAYEQYF

J gene: TRBJ1-2
D gene: -
clone size: -
V gene: TRBV27
CDR3 DNA: TGTGCCAGCACCAGCATCCTGGGAGGCCTTGATGGCTACACCTTC
CDR3 protein: CASTSILGGLDGYTF

J gene: TRBJ2-2
D gene: -
clone size: -
V gene: TRBV27
CDR3 DNA: TGTGCCAGCAGTTTTGACGGCGGACTGAACACCGGGGAGCTGTTTTTT
CDR3 protein: CASSFDGGLNTGELFF

J gene: TRBJ1-4
D gene: -
clone size: -
V gene: TRBV5-1
CDR3 DNA: TGCGCCAGCAGCTCCGGGACACCCTCGGGAAATGAAAAACTGTTTTTT
CDR3 protein: CASSSGTPSGNEKLFF

J gene: TRBJ2-3
D gene: -
clone size: few
V gene: TRBV7-6
CDR3 DNA: TGTGCCAGCAGCTTACGTGGTTGGTCCGGGGTCAGTGATACGCAGTATTTT
CDR3 protein: CASSLRGWSGVSDTQYF

J gene: TRBJ2-3
D gene: TRBD1
clone size: once
V gene: TRBV18
CDR3 DNA: TGTGCCAGCTCACCGTTGGCAGGGGGTCGGACGGATACGCAGTATTTT
CDR3 protein: CASSPLAGGRTDTQYF

J gene: TRBJ2-7
D gene: -
clone size: -
V gene: TRBV28
CDR3 DNA: TGTGCCAGCCTCGAGGCAGCTGGCTCCTACGAGCAGTACTTC
CDR3 protein: CASLEAAGSYEQYF

J gene: TRBJ1-2
D gene: TRBD1
clone size: -
V gene: TRBV28
CDR3 DNA: TGTGCCAGCAGTTTTACTAACCGGGACAGGTACGGCTACACCTTT
CDR3 protein: CASSFTNRDRYGYTF

J gene: TRBJ1-4
D gene: -
clone size: once
V gene: TRBV14
CDR3 DNA: TGTGCCAGCAGCCGGGCCGCCCGGTATAATGAAAAACTGTTTTTT
CDR3 protein: CASSRAARYNEKLFF

J gene: TRBJ1-5
D gene: -
clone size: once
V gene: TRBV2
CDR3 DNA: TGTGCCAGCAGGCTCAGGGTTTCCGGCAATCAGCCCCAGCATTTT
CDR3 protein: CASRLRVSGNQPQHF

J gene: TRBJ1-2
D gene: TRBD1
clone size: -
V gene: TRBV4-1
CDR3 DNA: TGCGCCAGCAGCCAAGAGAGGGGGCGTATTGATGGCTACACCTTC
CDR3 protein: CASSQERGRIDGYTF

J gene: TRBJ2-7
D gene: TRBD2
clone size: -
V gene: TRBV7-3
CDR3 DNA: TGTGCCAGCAGCCTTCTAGCGGGACCCTACGAGCAGTACTTC
CDR3 protein: CASSLLAGPYEQYF

J gene: TRBJ1-1
D gene: -
clone size: few
V gene: TRBV4-3
CDR3 DNA: TGCGCCAGCAGCCAAGATATGAACACTGAAGCTTTCTTT
CDR3 protein: CASSQDMNTEAFF

J gene: TRBJ1-4
D gene: -
clone size: -
V gene: TRBV7-2
CDR3 DNA: TGTGCCAGCAGCTTAGGCAGGGGTAATGAAAAACTGTTTTTT
CDR3 protein: CASSLGRGNEKLFF

J gene: TRBJ1-5
D gene: TRBD1
clone size: few
V gene: TRBV28
CDR3 DNA: TGTGCCAGCAGTTTGGACAGGGGGGGGAATCAGCCCCAGCATTTT
CDR3 protein: CASSLDRGGNQPQHF

J gene: TRBJ1-4
D gene: -
clone size: -
V gene: TRBV24-1
CDR3 DNA: TGTGCCACCAGTCCAGGTGTCGGTTTTGGCGAAAAACTGTTTTTT
CDR3 protein: CATSPGVGFGEKLFF

J gene: TRBJ2-1
D gene: TRBD2
clone size: -
V gene: TRBV7-6
CDR3 DNA: TGTGCCAGCAGAAGGACTAGCGGGAGCTACAATGAGCAGTTCTTC
CDR3 protein: CASRRTSGSYNEQFF